The clone carrying this T cell receptor (beta chain) showed up just a few times. What it binds is unknown. The sample originates from a study of beta chain features in type 1 diabetes. Study observations and caveats: In all four CD4+ subsets, TCRB CDR3 length was significantly, moderately reduced in type 1 diabetes.

The CDR3 covers 11 residues. The germline V and J ends were trimmed by 8 bases and 1 base, with 9 bases remaining between them. CDR1 and CDR2 (germline): GTSNPN, SVGIG (reference sequence). A CD45RO/CCR7/CD25/CD127/CD95/CD27 panel sorted naive, central memory, regulatory and stem cell-like memory CD4+ cells. cDNA synthesis used the whole RNA isolate, giving expressed TCRB sequences. Repertoires were generated with immunoSEQ multiplex PCR, while TCRdb's copy carries only in-frame clones and drops some. The sample carries approximately 200,000 clones, roughly 9.6% recorded once. The sequence was obtained from a young woman in good health. Sequencing was carried out using naive CD4+ T cells from blood. This chain uses TRBV30 with TRBJ2-7, with D possibly being TRBD1 (5 bases). This chain's CDR3 is CATGVSYEQYF. DNA for the CDR3: TGTGCCACAGGAGTTTCCTACGAGCAGTACTTC.